This TCR beta chain came from a study of OX40 agonist ivuxolimab in advanced cancers. For the study at large: Given to patients was ivuxolimab, an agonistic anti-OX40 (CD134) antibody. Participants averaged about 66 years of age (range about 23 to 80) and were roughly 83% male. Findings and limits, study-wide: Averaged across samples, CD8+ T cells carried more expanded clones than CD4+ did.

Produced via immunoSEQ multiplex PCR; TCRdb's table is partial and in-frame only. The sample has 35,000 to 45,000 clones, approximately 84% seen once; the top ten hold about a sixth. On this clone itself: Its antigen remains unknown.

Germline V gene data show CDR1 as KGHSH and CDR2 as LQKENI. The CDR3 spans 18 residues. V trimming: 1 base; J trimming: 2 bases; junction bases outside the gene matches: 14. Sampling of blood occurred at baseline, cycle 4 day 1, and cycle 7 day 1. This sequence joins TRBV18 and TRBJ2-7, with 7 nucleotides matching TRBD2. This clonotype was sampled from an adult with an advanced solid tumor such as melanoma, head and neck, liver or kidney cancer. The sample here was CD4+ or CD8+ T cells sorted from blood, taken in a trial of the OX40 agonist ivuxolimab. The CDR3 reads CASSPLRDGGGPPYEQYF. In DNA, the CDR3 is TGTGCCAGCTCACCACTCCGCGACGGGGGAGGGCCACCCTACGAGCAGTACTTC.